This T cell receptor (beta chain) was found in a study of OX40 agonist ivuxolimab in advanced cancers. Study context: Those enrolled were approximately 87% male, with a mean age of 60 years and ages from roughly 23 to 79.

This clone was seen just once. Trimming removed 3 bases from V and 5 bases from J, with 10 bases in between. Germline-derived CDR1 and CDR2 are MGHDK and SYGVNS. The CDR3 extends over 14 amino acids. TCRdb's table, derived via immunoSEQ multiplex PCR, lists solely in-frame clones and lacks some. The table lists over 50,000 clones, around 83% of them singletons. The genes are TRBV25-1 and TRBJ2-2; D uncertain. Sample: CD4+ or CD8+ T cells sorted from blood, taken in a trial of the OX40 agonist ivuxolimab. This receptor was taken from an adult with an advanced solid tumor such as melanoma, head and neck, liver or kidney cancer. CDR3 loop: CASSDPLGTGELFF. CDR3 nucleotides: TGTGCCAGCAGTGATCCCCTGGGGACCGGGGAGCTGTTTTTT.